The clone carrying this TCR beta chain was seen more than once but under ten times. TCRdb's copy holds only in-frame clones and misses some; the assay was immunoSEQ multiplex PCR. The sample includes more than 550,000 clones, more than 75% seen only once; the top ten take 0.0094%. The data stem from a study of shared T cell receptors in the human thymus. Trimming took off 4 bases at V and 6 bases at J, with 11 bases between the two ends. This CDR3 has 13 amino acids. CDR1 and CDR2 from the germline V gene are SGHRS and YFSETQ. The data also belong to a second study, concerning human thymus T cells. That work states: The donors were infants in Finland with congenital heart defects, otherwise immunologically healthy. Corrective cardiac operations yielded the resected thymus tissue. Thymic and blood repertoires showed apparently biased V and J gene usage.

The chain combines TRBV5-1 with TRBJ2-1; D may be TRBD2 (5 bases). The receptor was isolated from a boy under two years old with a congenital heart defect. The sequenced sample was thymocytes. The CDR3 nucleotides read TGCGCCAGCAGCGCCACTAGTGTCAATGAGCAGTTCTTC. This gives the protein CASSATSVNEQFF.